This entry lists 18 T cell receptor beta chains sequenced from one sample in a study of beta chain features in type 1 diabetes (dated by TCRdb to the late 2010s). Library construction relied on the immunoSEQ multiplex PCR assay. All of the isolated RNA was reverse transcribed with the High Capacity cDNA Reverse Transcription Kit, so expressed TCRB transcripts were sequenced. In TCRdb, the immuneACCESS table is reduced to in-frame sequences with V and J assigned. These tables do not hold every clone; where another copy was compared, an unresolved V gene accounts for under half, and the others remain unexplained. This sample holds 900,000 or so clones; roughly 16% were observed only once. The top ten clonotypes cover around 0.02% of the sample. Sequencing input: naive CD4+ T cells from blood. The cell subset or site label for this specimen denotes: true naive CD4+ T cells. These receptor sequences come from a woman aged 18-29 years in good health.

The chain carries TRBV27 and TRBJ2-1; 8 nucleotides agree with TRBD1. V lost 7 bases and J lost 2; bases outside the gene matches: 13. Germline CDR1 reads MNHEY; CDR2 reads SMNVEV (reference sequence). CDR3 length: 17 residues. The CDR3 spells CASIRGHNGGAYNEQFF. The CDR3 nucleotides read TGTGCCAGCATCAGGGGGCATAATGGGGGAGCCTACAATGAGCAGTTCTTC.

The chain uses TRBV9 and TRBJ2-5; D uncertain. Trimming pared 5 bases from V and 7 bases from J, leaving 18 bases between. The CDR3 extends over 14 amino acids. Germline values: CDR1 SGDLS, CDR2 YYNGEE. This chain's CDR3 is CASSTGLGPATQYF. CDR3 in DNA: TGTGCCAGCAGTACCGGATTAGGTCCAGCGACCCAGTACTTC.

The rearrangement links TRBV29-1 to TRBJ2-1, with 10 bases aligning to TRBD1. The V segment lost 7 bases and the J segment 6 bases; nucleotides outside the gene matches: 12. The CDR3 is 15 amino acids. From germline, CDR1 is SQVTM and CDR2 ANQGSEA. The CDR3 sequence is CSAQGWTGGPNEQFF. CDR3 sequence (DNA): TGCAGCGCCCAAGGGTGGACAGGGGGGCCCAATGAGCAGTTCTTC.

This clone was detected only a few times. This chain links TRBV4-1 with TRBJ1-2, with D hard to call. Germline CDR1 reads MGHRA; CDR2 reads YSYEKL. Deletions cut 0 bases from V and 4 bases from J, with 3 bases between. The CDR3 sequence is 12 residues long. Here the CDR3 DNA reads TGCGCCAGCAGCCAAGATAGCTATGGCTACACCTTC. This sequence encodes CASSQDSYGYTF.

A few counts support this clone. The genes are TRBV20-1 and TRBJ2-1; 7 bases line up with TRBD1. Trimming removed 5 bases from V and 11 bases from J; junction bases left unmatched: 6. Germline lookup yields CDR1 DFQATT and CDR2 SNEGSKA (reference sequence). The CDR3 has 11 residues. In nucleotides, the CDR3 is TGCAGTGCTCCTAGGGGACAGAAGCAGTTCTTC. This gives the protein CSAPRGQKQFF.

This clone was counted a few times. This chain uses TRBV18 with TRBJ2-3; D ambiguous. The CDR3 is made up of 15 amino acids. The V and J ends lost 2 bases and 3 bases respectively, with 12 bases between them. In germline, CDR1 is KGHSH, CDR2 LQKENI. In DNA form, the CDR3 reads TGTGCCAGCTCACCAGTCGTCGGTGGGACAGATACGCAGTATTTT. Translating gives CASSPVVGGTDTQYF.

The CDR3: CASSLGLGLASYEQYF. DNA for the CDR3: TGTGCCAGCAGCTTAGGGTTGGGGCTAGCGTCCTACGAGCAGTACTTC. The V and J genes are TRBV7-9 and TRBJ2-7; D is possibly TRBD2 (6 bases). There are 16 residues in the CDR3. CDR1 and CDR2 (germline): SEHNR, FQNEAQ (reference sequence). The germline V and J ends were trimmed by 1 base and 1 base, with 14 bases remaining between them.

The sample holds a few counts of this clone. The CDR3 sequence: CASSSLGGEQFF. DNA of the CDR3: TGTGCCAGCAGCTCACTAGGGGGTGAGCAGTTCTTC. This chain uses TRBV11-3 with TRBJ2-1; maybe TRBD1 (6 bases). V was pared by 4 bases and J by 9 bases, with 10 bases between. Germline lookup yields CDR1 SGHNT and CDR2 YENEEA. There are 12 residues in the CDR3.

The chain employs TRBV5-4 and TRBJ2-7; 10 positions match TRBD2. Germline V lookup: CDR1 SGHNT, CDR2 YYREEE (reference sequence). With V trimmed by 5 bases and J by 4 bases, 6 bases remained unmatched. CDR3 length: 14 residues. The CDR3 protein is CASRVSGRMYEQYF. CDR3 coding DNA: TGTGCCAGCAGGGTTAGCGGGAGGATGTACGAGCAGTACTTC.

This clone was recorded many times. This chain links TRBV7-9 with TRBJ2-4; D possibly corresponds to TRBD1 (6 bases). V dropped 5 bases and J dropped 9 bases, with 14 bases sitting between them. The germline CDR1 and CDR2 sequences are SEHNR and FQNEAQ (reference sequence). CDR3 length: 13 amino acids. CDR3 loop: CASSSSSRGIQYF. CDR3 in DNA: TGTGCCAGCAGCAGCTCCAGCAGGGGCATTCAGTACTTC. Full variable domain (missing parts from reference TRBV7-9 and TRBJ2-4): DTGVSQNPRHKITKRGQNVTFRCDPISEHNRLYWYRQTLGQGPEFLTYFQNEAQLEKSRLLSDRFSAERPKGSFSTLEIQRTEQGDSAMYLCASSSSSRGIQYFGAGTRLSVL.

The chain is built from TRBV18 and TRBJ2-6, with D maybe TRBD1 (6 bases). The germline CDR1 and CDR2 sequences are KGHSH and LQKENI. The CDR3 loop spans 15 amino acids. V was pared by 6 bases and J by 3 bases, with 12 bases between. CDR3 loop: CASSLRGVGANVLTF. CDR3 nucleotides: TGTGCCAGCTCGCTCAGGGGCGTTGGGGCCAACGTCCTGACTTTC.

The table lists this clone with a few counts. The rearrangement uses TRBV15 and TRBJ2-5, with 7 bases that match TRBD2. Germline-derived CDR1 and CDR2 are LNHNV and YYDKDF (reference sequence). V lost 0 bases and J lost 0; bases outside the gene matches: 10. There are 18 residues in the CDR3. The CDR3 loop is CATSRDPSGTIYQETQYF. The CDR3, as DNA: TGTGCCACCAGCAGAGATCCTAGCGGAACGATATACCAAGAGACCCAGTACTTC.

This chain uses TRBV7-9 with TRBJ1-5; D is possibly TRBD1 (5 bases). V lost 3 bases and J lost 6, with 12 bases in between. This CDR3 region has 14 residues. CDR1 SEHNR and CDR2 FQNEAQ come from the germline V gene (reference sequence). The DNA of the CDR3 is TGTGCCAGCAGCTTTGGTCAGGGAGGTCAGCCCCAGCATTTT. It yields the protein CASSFGQGGQPQHF.

This clone turned up a few times. Other DNA sequences within the sample encode an identical CDR3. This rearrangement joins TRBV7-2 to TRBJ2-1; D unclear. CDR1 SGHTA and CDR2 FQGNSA come from the germline V gene. Trimming stripped 0 bases from V and 1 base from J, with 7 bases between. This CDR3 has 15 amino acids. CDR3 sequence reads: CASSLAPGSYNEQFF. The DNA of the CDR3 is TGTGCCAGCAGCTTAGCTCCAGGATCCTACAATGAGCAGTTCTTC.

V and J are TRBV2 and TRBJ2-3, with 9 bases aligning to TRBD1. Germline V gene data show CDR1 as SNHLY and CDR2 as FYNNEI. V trimming: 5 bases; J trimming: 1 base; junction bases outside the gene matches: 4. The CDR3 has 15 residues. CDR3 bases: TGTGCCAGCAGTCGGGACAGGGCGCGCACAGATACGCAGTATTTT. This codes for CASSRDRARTDTQYF.

The V call is TRBV6-6, the J call TRBJ1-1; D gene uncertain. Between the trimmed V and J ends, which lost 3 bases and 4 bases, there was a span of 12 bases. Germline assignment: CDR1 MNHNY and CDR2 SVGAGI (reference sequence). The CDR3 length is 14 residues. CDR3 DNA sequence: TGTGCCAGCAGTTATTCCGGGAGCTCCACTGAAGCTTTCTTT. Residues: CASSYSGSSTEAFF.

This clone was observed a handful of times. The CDR3 coding sequence is TGTGCCAGCAGCCAAGTGACCGGGCCAAGGTTTTCTGGCTACACCTTC. Protein: CASSQVTGPRFSGYTF. The rearrangement links TRBV14 to TRBJ1-2, with unresolved D. V gave up 1 base and J gave up 7 bases, with 19 bases separating them. CDR3 length: 16 amino acids. Germline CDR1 is SGHDN and CDR2 is FVKESK.

This clone was counted only a few times. The chain uses TRBV19 and TRBJ2-1; perhaps TRBD2 as D (6 bases). Trimming removed 6 bases at V and 4 bases at J, with 13 bases between. Germline CDR1 and CDR2: LNHDA and SQIVND (reference sequence). This CDR3 is built from 14 residues. CDR3 bases: TGTGCCAGTAGATCGACTAGTTTATACAATGAGCAGTTCTTC. It codes for CASRSTSLYNEQFF.